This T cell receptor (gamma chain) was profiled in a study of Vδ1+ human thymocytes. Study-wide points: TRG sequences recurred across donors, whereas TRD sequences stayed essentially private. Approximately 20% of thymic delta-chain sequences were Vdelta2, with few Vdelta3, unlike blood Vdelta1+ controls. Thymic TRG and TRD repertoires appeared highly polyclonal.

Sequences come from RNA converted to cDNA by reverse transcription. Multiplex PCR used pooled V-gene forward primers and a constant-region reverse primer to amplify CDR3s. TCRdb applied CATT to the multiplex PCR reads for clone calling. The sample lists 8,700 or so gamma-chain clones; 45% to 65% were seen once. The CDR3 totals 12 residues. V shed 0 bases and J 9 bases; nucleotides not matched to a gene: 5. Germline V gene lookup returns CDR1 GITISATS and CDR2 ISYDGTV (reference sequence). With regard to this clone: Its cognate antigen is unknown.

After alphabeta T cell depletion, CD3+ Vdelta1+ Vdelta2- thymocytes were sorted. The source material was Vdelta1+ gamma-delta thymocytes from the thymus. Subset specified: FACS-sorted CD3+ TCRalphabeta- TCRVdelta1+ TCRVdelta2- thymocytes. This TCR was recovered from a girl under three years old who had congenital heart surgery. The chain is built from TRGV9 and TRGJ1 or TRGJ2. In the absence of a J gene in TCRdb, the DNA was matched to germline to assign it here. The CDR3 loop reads CALWEVLVKKLF. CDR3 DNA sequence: TGTGCCTTGTGGGAGGTGCTGGTTAAGAAACTCTTT.